This TCR beta chain was sequenced for a study of blood T cell repertoires in COVID-19. In the original workflow: Amplified reference gene primers provided the basis for estimating nucleated cell counts. Measured with immunoSEQ multiplex PCR; TCRdb has only the in-frame clones, and not every one. V and J calls and clone size come straight from that table; D and trimming were deduced from the DNA. The table has about 300,000 clones, about four fifths seen once; the top ten hold more than 1.1%. V was pared by 2 bases and J by 7 bases, with 17 bases between. This CDR3 spans 15 amino acids. Followed longitudinally, the Seattle patients had been enrolled during active infection.

This rearrangement joins TRBV23-1 to TRBJ1-1; D is uncertain. TRBV23-1 carries the ORF label, with uncertain function. Material for sequencing was peripheral blood. The receptor comes from a human donor with COVID-19, enrolled during active disease. The donor label of this sample is uncertain. As DNA, the CDR3 is TGCGCCAGCAGTCAAACCTCCCCCGCGGGCAGTGAAGCTTTCTTT. It encodes CASSQTSPAGSEAFF.